This entry lists 19 T cell receptor beta chains sequenced from one sample in a study of T cell changes during pregnancy in multiple sclerosis. Here immunoSEQ multiplex PCR was the method, and the copy in TCRdb shows in-frame clones only, minus some. The sample has roughly 99,000 clones, around 90% seen once. The source material was peripheral blood, sampled in the third trimester of pregnancy. All receptors come from a female donor in good health, enrolled as a control in a pregnancy study.

V and J are TRBV6-5 and TRBJ2-7, with 12 bases that match TRBD2. Germline assignment: CDR1 MNHEY and CDR2 SVGAGI. Trimming at V came to 0 bases and at J to 2 bases, leaving 2 bases not matched to a gene. This CDR3 contains 16 residues. The CDR3 region has the DNA TGTGCCAGCAGTTACTCACTAGCGGGGGGTACCTACGAGCAGTACTTC. It is translated as CASSYSLAGGTYEQYF.

The chain employs TRBV7-2 and TRBJ1-5; 7 nucleotides align to TRBD1. This CDR3 contains 16 residues. V shed 4 bases, J shed 2 bases, and the junction held 8 bases outside the gene matches. Germline V lookup: CDR1 SGHTA, CDR2 FQGNSA. The CDR3 loop is CASSSGRDRRNQPQHF. CDR3 bases: TGTGCCAGCAGCTCAGGCCGGGACAGACGCAATCAGCCCCAGCATTTT.

V usage is TRBV9 and J usage is TRBJ2-7; the match to TRBD2 covers 13 bases. The CDR3 has 13 amino acids. The junction had 5 bases not matched to a gene; V was cut back by 1 base and J by 13 bases. Germline CDR1 is SGDLS and CDR2 is YYNGEE. CDR3 in amino acids: CASSVTSGGARYF. As DNA, the CDR3 is TGTGCCAGCAGCGTAACTAGCGGGGGGGCTCGATACTTC.

The rearrangement joins TRBV5-1 to TRBJ1-1; D is perhaps TRBD1 (6 bases). This CDR3 is built from 15 residues. CDR1 is SGHRS and CDR2 is YFSETQ in the germline V gene. Trimming shortened V by 0 bases and J by 2 bases, and 11 bases separated the two germline ends. CDR3 amino acids: CASSLGGRSNTEAFF. CDR3 sequence (DNA): TGCGCCAGCAGCTTGGGGGGGCGGTCTAACACTGAAGCTTTCTTT.

This clone was observed a handful of times. The V call is TRBV7-9, the J call TRBJ2-7; unclear D gene. V shed 3 bases and J shed 1 base, with 13 bases lying between them. CDR1 and CDR2 (germline): SEHNR, FQNEAQ (reference sequence). The CDR3 is 15 amino acids. The CDR3 region is CASSLLDLGSYEQYF. The CDR3 DNA reads TGTGCCAGCAGCTTGTTAGACCTCGGGTCCTACGAGCAGTACTTC.

The rearrangement joins TRBV6-8 to TRBJ2-5, with 9 bases that match TRBD1. The J call is in doubt because the DNA end fits TRBJ2-7 better. In germline, CDR1 is MNHGY, CDR2 SAAAGT. This CDR3 is built from 16 residues. CDR3 DNA sequence: TGTGCCAGCAGCGAATCCGGGACAGGGCACTCCTACGAGCAGTACTTC. This translates into CASSESGTGHSYEQYF.

The rearrangement links TRBV4-1 to TRBJ1-6, with D possibly TRBD1 on 5 matching bases. Germline values: CDR1 MGHRA, CDR2 YSYEKL. CDR3 length: 12 amino acids. With 0 bases removed from V and 13 bases from J, the gap between germline ends came to 7 bases. CDR3 nucleotides: TGCGCCAGCAGCCAAGACGGGGGTCCCCTCCACTTT. Translation: CASSQDGGPLHF.

Here the CDR3 reads CASSLSKDRAHPEAFF. CDR3 nucleotides: TGTGCCAGCAGCCTCTCAAAGGACAGGGCCCATCCTGAAGCTTTCTTT. This chain links TRBV9 with TRBJ1-1; 8 bases match TRBD1. J gave up 6 bases and V 4 bases, and 14 bases lay outside the gene matches. CDR3 length: 16 amino acids. Germline CDR1 and CDR2: SGDLS and YYNGEE.

The chain recombines TRBV14 with TRBJ1-2; 8 bases agree with TRBD1. With V trimmed by 0 bases and J by 2 bases, 11 bases remained unmatched. This CDR3 comprises 18 residues. CDR1 is SGHDN and CDR2 is FVKESK in the germline V gene. The CDR3 DNA sequence: TGTGCCAGCAGCCAAGACACTCTTACAGGGGGGATAAACTATGGCTACACCTTC. This translates into CASSQDTLTGGINYGYTF.

The V and J genes are TRBV18 and TRBJ1-6; D is undetermined. Germline CDR1 and CDR2: KGHSH and LQKENI. The CDR3 is 17 amino acids. Trimming removed 2 bases at V and 1 base at J, with 12 bases between. The CDR3 sequence is CASSPELAGSYNSPLHF. In nucleotides, the CDR3 is TGTGCCAGCTCACCAGAATTGGCGGGATCCTATAATTCACCCCTCCACTTT.

This chain uses TRBV25-1 with TRBJ2-3, with TRBD2 as a possible D gene (6 bases). Between the trimmed V and J ends, which lost 6 bases and 9 bases, there was a span of 13 bases. Per the germline V gene, CDR1 is MGHDK and CDR2 is SYGVNS. This CDR3 contains 12 residues. CDR3 loop: CASSGPGLTQYF. CDR3 sequence (DNA): TGTGCCAGCAGCGGACCGGGACTCACGCAGTATTTT.

The rearrangement links TRBV7-8 to TRBJ2-7; D is unclear. The V gene's germline CDR1 is SGHVS and CDR2 FQNEAQ. The CDR3 runs to 14 residues. The germline V and J ends were trimmed by 4 bases and 1 base, with 11 bases remaining between them. The CDR3 DNA follows: TGTGCCAGCAGCTCCGCAGGTGGATCCTACGAGCAGTACTTC. Translating it yields CASSSAGGSYEQYF.

The V and J genes are TRBV12-5 and TRBJ2-1, with 8 bases that match TRBD2. This CDR3 contains 14 residues. CDR1 and CDR2 (germline): LGHNT, FRNRAP. V shed 2 bases, J shed 7 bases, and the junction held 4 bases outside the gene matches. CDR3 residues: CASGLLSGANEQFF. The CDR3 nucleotides read TGTGCTAGTGGTTTGCTTAGCGGGGCTAATGAGCAGTTCTTC.

This chain links TRBV30 with TRBJ1-1, with a weak D call TRBD1 (6 bases). This CDR3 region has 13 residues. Germline lookup yields CDR1 GTSNPN and CDR2 SVGIG (reference sequence). V gave up 0 bases and J gave up 3 bases, with 8 bases separating them. DNA of the CDR3: TGTGCCTGGAGTGTACAGGGTTACACTGAAGCTTTCTTT. The encoded protein is CAWSVQGYTEAFF.

The chain is built from TRBV23-1 and TRBJ1-3, with no clear D. TRBV23-1 is placed among ORFs of uncertain function. Trimming removed 6 bases at V and 0 bases at J, with 18 bases between. This CDR3 comprises 17 residues. This CDR3 is CASSPAVRETSGNTIYF. The CDR3 DNA is TGCGCCAGCAGCCCCGCCGTTCGGGAGACCTCTGGAAACACCATATATTTT.

The chain uses TRBV11-3 and TRBJ2-3; D remains unclear. The V gene's germline CDR1 is SGHNT and CDR2 YENEEA. CDR3 size: 13 residues. With 4 bases removed from V and 1 base from J, the gap between germline ends came to 6 bases. The CDR3 sequence: CASSSPGTDTQYF. CDR3 coding DNA: TGTGCCAGCAGCTCCCCCGGCACAGATACGCAGTATTTT.

The chain uses TRBV28 and TRBJ1-1; 7 bases are shared with TRBD1. The CDR3 totals 16 residues. The germline V gene has CDR1 MDHEN and CDR2 SYDVKM. The ends lost 1 base at V and 4 bases at J; junction bases unmatched: 9. CDR3 sequence reads: CASSLSFGAGGTEAFF. CDR3 DNA: TGTGCCAGCAGTTTATCTTTTGGGGCAGGGGGCACTGAAGCTTTCTTT.

This clone was found once. The V gene is TRBV19, the J gene TRBJ2-7; 10 bases are a match to TRBD2. V was clipped by 6 bases and J by 4 bases; unmatched bases: 3. CDR1 LNHDA and CDR2 SQIVND come from the germline V gene (reference sequence). The CDR3 totals 13 residues. The CDR3 reads CASSLGLAYEQYF. The CDR3 nucleotides are TGTGCCAGTAGCTTGGGACTAGCGTACGAGCAGTACTTC.

The chain couples TRBV19 to TRBJ1-4; 10 bases fit TRBD1. Germline assignment: CDR1 LNHDA and CDR2 SQIVND (reference sequence). V trimming: 5 bases; J trimming: 5 bases; junction bases outside the gene matches: 8. This CDR3 contains 16 residues. The CDR3 DNA reads as TGTGCCAGTAGTCCGCTTTTGGGACAGGGGAATGAAAAACTGTTTTTT. Translating it yields CASSPLLGQGNEKLFF.